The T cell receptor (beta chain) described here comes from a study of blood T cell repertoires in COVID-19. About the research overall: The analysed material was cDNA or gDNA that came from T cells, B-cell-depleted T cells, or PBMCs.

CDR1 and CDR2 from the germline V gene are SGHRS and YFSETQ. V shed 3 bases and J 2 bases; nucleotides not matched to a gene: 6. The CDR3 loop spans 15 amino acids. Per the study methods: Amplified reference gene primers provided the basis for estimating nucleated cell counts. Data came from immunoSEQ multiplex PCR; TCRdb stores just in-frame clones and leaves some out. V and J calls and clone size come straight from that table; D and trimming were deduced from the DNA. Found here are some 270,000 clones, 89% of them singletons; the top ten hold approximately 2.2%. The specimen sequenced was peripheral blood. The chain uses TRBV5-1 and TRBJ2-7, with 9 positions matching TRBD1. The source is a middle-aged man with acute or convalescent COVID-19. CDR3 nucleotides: TGCGCCAGCAGCTGGGCTGGACAGGGGACCTACGAGCAGTACTTC. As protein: CASSWAGQGTYEQYF.